These 26 T cell receptor beta chains were sequenced from one sample in a study of Graves' ophthalmopathy and Graves' hyperthyroidism. Amplified material comprised TCR beta CDR3 regions derived from RNA transcripts. An initial RT-PCR round employing HTBI primers preceded a second-round multiplex PCR. TCRdb re-called the multiplex PCR reads through MiXCR, storing one row per CDR3 protein. The sample records hundreds of thousands of distinct CDR3 sequences, approximately 14% being singletons. The sequencing input was blood. These TCRs come from a woman between 25 and 40 years old with Graves' ophthalmopathy.

Of note for this clonotype: Germline and junction disagree at one end, which may indicate a read error. CDR3: CASSPNSNQRQHF. The CDR3 coding sequence is TGTGCCAGCAGCCCGAATAGCAATCAGCGCCAGCATTTT. This sequence joins TRBV6-1 and TRBJ1-5; no reliable D call. Per the germline V gene, CDR1 is MNHNS and CDR2 is SASEGT. This CDR3 has 13 residues.

In its sample, this clonotype was seen many times. This chain uses TRBV12-3 or TRBV12-4 with TRBJ2-7; weak D call: TRBD1 (5 bases). This CDR3 comprises 14 residues. V was cut by 6 bases and J by 6 bases, with 18 bases left in between. For the CDR3, the DNA is TGTGCCAGCAGCCCGCGCCTGGGGCCCAGCGAGCAGTACTTC. Its translation: CASSPRLGPSEQYF.

This clonotype appeared many times. The chain employs TRBV9 and TRBJ2-7, with a possible D match to TRBD2 (6 bases). Germline-derived CDR1 and CDR2 are SGDLS and YYNGEE. The CDR3 runs to 15 residues. Deletions cut 0 bases from V and 1 base from J, with 11 bases between. In DNA, the CDR3 is TGTGCCAGCAGCGTAGGTGGCGGGATATCCTACGAGCAGTACTTC. It yields the protein CASSVGGGISYEQYF.

The V call is TRBV4-1, the J call TRBJ1-6, with D possibly TRBD1 on 6 matching bases. There are 16 residues in the CDR3. Per germline, CDR1 MGHRA and CDR2 YSYEKL. V was cut by 4 bases and J by 10 bases, with 20 bases left in between. The CDR3 region has the DNA TGCGCCAGCAGCCCGTCCGGGGGGCGCGTCAGGTCACCCCTCCACTTT. This codes for CASSPSGGRVRSPLHF.

This clonotype was detected ten times or more. The genes are TRBV2 and TRBJ1-1; D perhaps matches TRBD1 (5 bases). Germline lookup yields CDR1 SNHLY and CDR2 FYNNEI. V lost 6 bases and J 5 bases, leaving 10 bases between the germline ends. This CDR3 has 12 amino acids. CDR3 DNA: TGTGCCAGCAGAAGGGGATCAACTGAAGCTTTCTTT. Amino acid sequence: CASRRGSTEAFF. Looking up the rest from reference TRBV2 and TRBJ1-1 gives the full variable domain: EPEVTQTPSHQVTQMGQEVILRCVPISNHLYFYWYRQILGQKVEFLVSFYNNEISEKSEIFDDQFSVERPDGSNFTLKIRSTKLEDSAMYFCASRRGSTEAFFGQGTRLTVV.

This clonotype was counted many times. This chain links TRBV24-1 with TRBJ2-2; D ambiguous. The CDR3 runs 14 residues. Germline loops: CDR1 KGHDR, CDR2 SFDVKD. Trimming pared 1 base from V and 5 bases from J, leaving 7 bases between. The DNA of the CDR3 is TGTGCCACCAGTGATTTCAGTTCGACCGGGGAGCTGTTTTTT. This gives the protein CATSDFSSTGELFF.

This clonotype was detected ten times or more. V usage is TRBV5-1 and J usage is TRBJ2-2; the match to TRBD2 covers 11 bases. The CDR3 length is 16 residues. J gave up 3 bases and V 1 base, and 2 bases lay outside the gene matches. Germline CDR1 and CDR2: SGHRS and YFSETQ. The CDR3 loop is CASSLTSGSYTGELFF. The CDR3 DNA reads as TGCGCCAGCAGCTTGACTAGCGGGAGCTACACCGGGGAGCTGTTTTTT.

The chain's CDR3 is CASRPHWEAEAFF. CDR3 DNA sequence: TGTGCCAGCAGGCCCCATTGGGAGGCTGAAGCTTTCTTT. The chain employs TRBV2 and TRBJ1-1; no definite D call. CDR1 SNHLY and CDR2 FYNNEI come from the germline V gene. CDR3 size: 13 residues. Trimming pared 6 bases from V and 6 bases from J, leaving 14 bases between.

The chain joins TRBV12-3 or TRBV12-4 to TRBJ1-4; 8 bases align to TRBD1. The CDR3 totals 14 residues. Germline trimming cut 4 bases from V and 7 bases from J; bases unmatched to any gene: 5. Here the CDR3 DNA reads TGTGCCAGCAGTTCCGGACAGGGATTTGAAAAACTGTTTTTT. This codes for CASSSGQGFEKLFF.

This clonotype was detected ten times or more. The chain uses TRBV19 and TRBJ2-6; D uncertain. The V end was cut by 2 bases, the J end by 4 bases, with 6 bases between. CDR3 length: 14 amino acids. CDR1 and CDR2 from the germline V gene are LNHDA and SQIVND (reference sequence). CDR3: CASSIQSGANVLTF. CDR3 sequence (DNA): TGTGCCAGTAGTATACAATCAGGGGCCAACGTCCTGACTTTC.

This clonotype came up many times. The rearrangement links TRBV7-2 to TRBJ2-2; the match to TRBD2 covers 7 bases. CDR1 SGHTA and CDR2 FQGNSA come from the germline V gene. Germline trimming cut 7 bases from V and 6 bases from J; bases unmatched to any gene: 11. The CDR3 has 15 amino acids. DNA for the CDR3: TGTGCCAGCATTCGGGGTGGGAGGGCTGCCGGGGAGCTGTTTTTT. Its protein is CASIRGGRAAGELFF. The whole variable domain, remainder taken from reference TRBV7-2 and TRBJ2-2, is GAGVSQSPSNKVTEKGKDVELRCDPISGHTALYWYRQSLGQGLEFLIYFQGNSAPDKSGLPSDRFSAERTGGSVSTLTIQRTQQEDSAVYLCASIRGGRAAGELFFGEGSRLTVL.

The chain carries TRBV3-1 and TRBJ1-1; possible D gene TRBD1, 5 bases. Germline V gene sequence: CDR1 LGHDT, CDR2 YNNKEL (reference sequence). CDR3 size: 16 residues. V lost 3 bases to trimming and J lost 1 base, with 15 bases between them. The CDR3 sequence: CASSHAPGSGNTEAFF. The CDR3 nucleotides read TGTGCCAGCAGCCACGCCCCAGGGTCTGGGAACACTGAAGCTTTCTTT.

This clonotype has ten or more counts. The chain is built from TRBV2 and TRBJ2-7; D gene ambiguous. The CDR3 is 14 amino acids. Germline lookup yields CDR1 SNHLY and CDR2 FYNNEI. Trimming left V 0 bases short and J 4 bases short, with 10 bases between. This CDR3 reads CASSEALRGYEQYF. The CDR3 region has the DNA TGTGCCAGCAGTGAAGCGCTCCGAGGATACGAGCAGTACTTC. Complete variable domain (other parts from reference TRBV2 and TRBJ2-7): EPEVTQTPSHQVTQMGQEVILRCVPISNHLYFYWYRQILGQKVEFLVSFYNNEISEKSEIFDDQFSVERPDGSNFTLKIRSTKLEDSAMYFCASSEALRGYEQYFGPGTRLTVT.

This chain connects TRBV7-9 to TRBJ2-7; D possibly corresponds to TRBD1 (6 bases). The germline gives CDR1 SEHNR, CDR2 FQNEAQ (reference sequence). Trimming cost V 5 bases and J 0 bases, with 11 bases left between them. CDR3 length: 14 amino acids. CDR3 in DNA: TGTGCCAGCAGCGCGACAGGAAGCTCCTACGAGCAGTACGTC. This gives the protein CASSATGSSYEQYV.

This clonotype was observed at least ten times. This chain links TRBV29-1 with TRBJ1-2; D call uncertain. This CDR3 spans 10 amino acids. Germline CDR1 and CDR2: SQVTM and ANQGSEA. V dropped 6 bases and J dropped 8 bases, with 10 bases sitting between them. CDR3 sequence (DNA): TGCAGCGTCTTTGATATGGGCTACACCTTC. Its translation: CSVFDMGYTF.

This clonotype was seen ten or more times. The chain links TRBV11-3 to TRBJ1-2; D is possibly TRBD1 (5 bases). Germline-derived CDR1 and CDR2 are SGHNT and YENEEA. The CDR3 consists of 12 residues. The V and J ends lost 3 bases and 8 bases respectively, with 10 bases between them. CDR3 region: CASSFQGRGYTF. Written as DNA, the CDR3 is TGTGCCAGCAGCTTCCAGGGTAGGGGCTACACCTTC.

This clonotype has a count of ten or more. This rearrangement joins TRBV28 to TRBJ2-5; D not certain. This CDR3 comprises 15 residues. CDR1 MDHEN and CDR2 SYDVKM come from the germline V gene. Trimming cost V 5 bases and J 5 bases, with 18 bases left between them. The CDR3 bases are TGTGCCAGCAGTCCCCCTGCTTTAGGAGTGGAGACCCAGTACTTC. Amino acid sequence: CASSPPALGVETQYF.

This clonotype was observed many times. The chain joins TRBV7-6 to TRBJ2-5; D is unresolved. Germline V gene data show CDR1 as SGHVS and CDR2 as FNYEAQ. This CDR3 spans 12 amino acids. Trimming took 2 bases from V and 4 from J, leaving 5 bases between them. CDR3 amino acids: CASSLWRETQYF. The CDR3 bases are TGTGCCAGCAGCTTATGGCGAGAGACCCAGTACTTC. The entire variable domain, with the rest obtained from reference TRBV7-6 and TRBJ2-5, is as follows: GAGVSQSPRYKVTKRGQDVALRCDPISGHVSLYWYRQALGQGPEFLTYFNYEAQQDKSGLPNDRFSAERPEGSISTLTIQRTEQRDSAMYRCASSLWRETQYFGPGTRLLVL.

The chain uses TRBV7-8 and TRBJ2-5; 14 bases align to TRBD2. Germline CDR1 and CDR2: SGHVS and FQNEAQ. The CDR3 is made up of 16 amino acids. Germline trimming cut 5 bases from V and 3 bases from J; bases unmatched to any gene: 5. CDR3 protein: CASSLLTSGGEETQYF. CDR3 DNA sequence: TGTGCCAGCAGCCTGCTGACTAGCGGGGGGGAAGAGACCCAGTACTTC.

This clonotype has a count of ten or more. The chain is built from TRBV20-1 and TRBJ2-5; 9 positions match TRBD1. V lost 0 bases and J lost 5; bases outside the gene matches: 7. This CDR3 has 15 residues. Germline lookup yields CDR1 DFQATT and CDR2 SNEGSKA (reference sequence). The CDR3 DNA reads TGCAGTGCTAGAGACTACAGGGGGCATAGGGAGACCCAGTACTTC. This gives the protein CSARDYRGHRETQYF.

This clonotype was seen ten or more times. V gene TRBV6-2 or TRBV6-3 combines with J gene TRBJ1-5, with D unclear. The V and J ends lost 7 bases and 2 bases respectively, with 9 bases between them. Per germline, CDR1 MNHEY and CDR2 SVGEGT. The length of the CDR3 is 13 residues. The chain's CDR3 is CASTEYGNQPQHF. In DNA form, the CDR3 reads TGTGCCAGCACCGAATATGGCAATCAGCCCCAGCATTTT.

J is TRBJ1-3 and V is TRBV20-1; D is perhaps TRBD1 (6 bases). The CDR3 runs 14 residues. V shed 5 bases and J shed 0 bases, with 11 bases lying between them. Germline V gene lookup returns CDR1 DFQATT and CDR2 SNEGSKA (reference sequence). The CDR3 DNA reads TGCAGTGCTCTGGACAGTCCCTCTGGAAACACCATATATTTT. Translating gives CSALDSPSGNTIYF.

The V and J genes are TRBV6-5 and TRBJ1-6; the D gene is possibly TRBD1 (5 bases). The CDR3 contains 14 residues. CDR1 is MNHEY and CDR2 is SVGAGI in the germline V gene. Trimming left V 4 bases short and J 5 bases short, with 9 bases between. DNA for the CDR3: TGTGCCAGCAGTTCCCGGACAAATAATTCACCCCTCCACTTT. Its protein product is CASSSRTNNSPLHF.

This clonotype was seen at least ten times. The CDR3 sequence: CASSTSPGQGFEQYF. DNA for the CDR3: TGTGCCAGCAGCACCTCTCCGGGACAGGGGTTCGAGCAGTACTTC. V and J are TRBV7-2 and TRBJ2-7, with TRBD1 matching 10 bases. Germline CDR1 and CDR2: SGHTA and FQGNSA. Trimming at V came to 5 bases and at J to 6 bases, leaving 10 bases not matched to a gene. The length of the CDR3 is 15 residues.

There are many counts of this clonotype. The rearrangement joins TRBV6-1 to TRBJ1-1, with TRBD1 as a possible D gene (6 bases). Germline-derived CDR1 and CDR2 are MNHNS and SASEGT. V lost 6 bases to trimming and J lost 5 bases, with 13 bases between them. CDR3 length: 13 residues. CDR3 bases: TGTGCCAGCAGGACAGGCTTGGGAACTGAAGCTTTCTTT. It yields the protein CASRTGLGTEAFF.

This clonotype was counted a few times. The chain has TRBV6-1 and TRBJ1-5; 7 bases are a match to TRBD1. In germline, CDR1 is MNHNS, CDR2 SASEGT. This CDR3 region has 15 residues. The J segment lost 2 bases and the V segment lost 4 bases, leaving 5 bases of the junction unmatched. The CDR3 protein is CASSVQGTGNQPQHF. The CDR3 region has the DNA TGTGCCAGCAGTGTACAGGGGACGGGCAATCAGCCCCAGCATTTT.